The 28 T cell receptor beta chains below were found in one sample sequenced in a study of T cell changes during pregnancy in multiple sclerosis. Measured with immunoSEQ multiplex PCR; TCRdb has only the in-frame clones, and not every one. The sample has roughly 38,000 clones, 91% seen once. The input for sequencing was CD4+ T cells from peripheral blood mononuclear cells, taken in the second trimester of pregnancy. The source is a female donor in good health, enrolled as a control in a pregnancy study.

CDR3: CASSLGGGLKGEQYF. For the CDR3, the DNA is TGTGCCAGCAGCTTAGGCGGGGGCCTTAAAGGGGAGCAGTACTTC. The chain uses TRBV7-2 and TRBJ2-7, with TRBD2 as a possible D gene (7 bases). Germline values: CDR1 SGHTA, CDR2 FQGNSA. The CDR3 consists of 15 residues. Trimming left V 1 base short and J 7 bases short, with 17 bases between.

V usage is TRBV28 and J usage is TRBJ1-1, with 7 bases aligning to TRBD1. The CDR3 is 13 residues long. V was pared by 7 bases and J by 4 bases, with 6 bases of the junction left unmatched. CDR1 and CDR2 (germline): MDHEN, SYDVKM. Here the CDR3 reads CASITGVGTEAFF. CDR3 coding DNA: TGTGCCAGCATTACAGGGGTGGGCACTGAAGCTTTCTTT. Looking up the rest from reference TRBV28 and TRBJ1-1 gives the full variable domain: DVKVTQSSRYLVKRTGEKVFLECVQDMDHENMFWYRQDPGLGLRLIYFSYDVKMKEKGDIPEGYSVSREKKERFSLILESASTNQTSMYLCASITGVGTEAFFGQGTRLTVV.

The V and J genes are TRBV15 and TRBJ1-1; D might be TRBD1 (5 bases). This CDR3 has 14 residues. Trimming stripped 0 bases from V and 6 bases from J, with 11 bases between. The germline V gene has CDR1 LNHNV and CDR2 YYDKDF (reference sequence). The CDR3 reads CATSREGEVSEAFF. The CDR3 DNA sequence: TGTGCCACCAGCAGAGAAGGGGAAGTCTCTGAAGCTTTCTTT.

The V and J genes are TRBV19 and TRBJ2-3; 9 bases are a match to TRBD2. From germline, CDR1 is LNHDA and CDR2 SQIVND (reference sequence). Unmatched junction bases numbered 15, after V lost 5 bases and J lost 0 bases. The CDR3 spans 19 residues. The chain's CDR3 is CASSLGLARRRSSTDTQYF. In DNA form, the CDR3 reads TGTGCCAGTAGTCTCGGACTAGCGCGAAGAAGATCTAGCACAGATACGCAGTATTTT. Full variable domain (outside the CDR3, taken from reference TRBV19 and TRBJ2-3): DGGITQSPKYLFRKEGQNVTLSCEQNLNHDAMYWYRQDPGQGLRLIYYSQIVNDFQKGDIAEGYSVSREKKESFPLTVTSAQKNPTAFYLCASSLGLARRRSSTDTQYFGPGTRLTVL.

This clone was observed a few times. This chain joins TRBV5-5 and TRBJ2-7; TRBD1 matches 8 bases. This CDR3 comprises 13 residues. Per the germline V gene, CDR1 is SGHKS and CDR2 is YYEKEE (reference sequence). V shed 4 bases and J 2 bases; nucleotides not matched to a gene: 2. The CDR3 DNA reads TGTGCCAGCAGCGTACAGGGGGCCTACGAGCAGTACTTC. Translated: CASSVQGAYEQYF. Complete variable domain (other parts from reference TRBV5-5 and TRBJ2-7): DAGVTQSPTHLIKTRGQQVTLRCSPISGHKSVSWYQQVLGQGPQFIFQYYEKEERGRGNFPDRFSARQFPNYSSELNVNALLLGDSALYLCASSVQGAYEQYFGPGTRLTVT.

In its sample, this clone was seen a few times. The gene calls are TRBV10-3 and TRBJ1-6; 7 bases are a match to TRBD1. Losses at the gene ends were 8 bases for V and 7 bases for J; bases not matched to a gene: 17. In germline, CDR1 is ENHRY, CDR2 SYGVKD. The CDR3 length is 17 residues. The DNA of the CDR3 is TGTGCCATCGGGGACAGTCAAGGATTGTCTGGAAATTCACCCCTCCACTTT. It yields the protein CAIGDSQGLSGNSPLHF.

The chain joins TRBV6-5 to TRBJ1-5; 10 nucleotides agree with TRBD1. The germline V gene has CDR1 MNHEY and CDR2 SVGAGI. The CDR3 is 15 residues long. The J segment lost 4 bases and the V segment lost 7 bases, leaving 7 bases of the junction unmatched. The CDR3 spells CASTGLDRGNQPQHF. The DNA of the CDR3 is TGTGCCAGCACCGGACTGGACAGGGGGAATCAGCCCCAGCATTTT.

The chain uses TRBV7-9 and TRBJ1-5, with 8 bases matching TRBD1. The CDR3 is 15 amino acids. V lost 5 bases to trimming and J lost 5 bases; unmatched junction nucleotides: 8. Germline loops: CDR1 SEHNR, CDR2 FQNEAQ (reference sequence). CDR3 loop: CASSPTGGWDQPQHF. DNA for the CDR3: TGTGCCAGCAGCCCTACAGGGGGTTGGGATCAGCCCCAGCATTTT.

The genes are TRBV5-1 and TRBJ2-1; 7 nucleotides match TRBD1. The trim removed 0 bases at V and 5 bases at J, leaving 5 bases unmatched. The CDR3 is 15 amino acids. Germline loops: CDR1 SGHRS, CDR2 YFSETQ. The CDR3 DNA sequence: TGCGCCAGCAGCTTGGCAGGACAGGCTCACAATGAGCAGTTCTTC. Translation: CASSLAGQAHNEQFF.

The chain uses TRBV6-1 and TRBJ1-4, with 9 bases aligning to TRBD1. The CDR3 is 15 amino acids. J was trimmed by 10 bases and V by 0 bases; bases with no gene match: 6. Germline lookup yields CDR1 MNHNS and CDR2 SASEGT. The CDR3 bases are TGTGCCAGCAGTGAAGCGGGACAGGGAATAGGAAAACTGTTTTTT. Protein product: CASSEAGQGIGKLFF.

V usage is TRBV6-6 and J usage is TRBJ2-2, with 8 positions matching TRBD2. The ends lost 8 bases at V and 5 bases at J; junction bases unmatched: 4. Germline V gives CDR1 MNHNY, CDR2 SVGAGI (reference sequence). CDR3 size: 13 residues. The CDR3 spells CASSGTRTGELFF. Here the CDR3 DNA reads TGTGCCAGCTCCGGGACTAGAACCGGGGAGCTGTTTTTT.

V is TRBV9 and J is TRBJ2-5, with 8 nucleotides matching TRBD2. The CDR3 has 14 residues. V was pared by 2 bases and J by 5 bases, with 5 bases of the junction left unmatched. The germline CDR1 and CDR2 sequences are SGDLS and YYNGEE. CDR3 nucleotides: TGTGCCAGCAGCGTCGGGGGGGCGGGGGAGACCCAGTACTTC. This sequence encodes CASSVGGAGETQYF.

The rearrangement links TRBV2 to TRBJ1-5; tentatively, D is TRBD1 (5 bases). The CDR3 is 14 amino acids. V was shortened by 7 bases and J by 5 bases, with 15 bases between the two germline ends. Germline V CDR1 and CDR2: SNHLY, FYNNEI. The CDR3 region is CASNLQGRDQPQHF. The CDR3, as DNA: TGTGCCAGCAACCTTCAGGGCAGGGATCAGCCCCAGCATTTT.

This rearrangement joins TRBV11-1 to TRBJ2-1; 7 bases align to TRBD2. V lost 5 bases to trimming and J lost 13 bases; unmatched junction nucleotides: 20. This CDR3 comprises 16 residues. Germline CDR1 is SGHAT and CDR2 is FQDESV (reference sequence). CDR3 sequence: CASSTRTRRLGYSQFF. The DNA of the CDR3 is TGTGCCAGCAGCACGCGGACTAGACGTCTTGGTTACTCTCAGTTCTTC.

J is TRBJ2-2 and V is TRBV5-6; D may be TRBD2 (6 bases). Germline CDR1 and CDR2: SGHDT and YYEEEE. CDR3 length equals 15 residues. V gave up 3 bases and J gave up 4 bases, with 13 bases separating them. CDR3 loop: CASSWRGGGTGELFF. In DNA, the CDR3 is TGTGCCAGCAGCTGGAGGGGAGGTGGCACCGGGGAGCTGTTTTTT.

In this sample, this clone turned up once. The chain carries TRBV5-6 and TRBJ1-2; 8 bases line up with TRBD1. The CDR3 loop spans 15 amino acids. Per germline, CDR1 SGHDT and CDR2 YYEEEE. Germline trimming cut 0 bases from V and 3 bases from J; bases unmatched to any gene: 4. CDR3 nucleotide sequence: TGTGCCAGCAGCTTGGGAGGACAGGGACACTATGGCTACACCTTC. It specifies CASSLGGQGHYGYTF.

This clone was counted between two and nine times. The CDR3 loop is CASSVRGDQPQHF. CDR3 coding DNA: TGTGCCAGCAGTGTCAGGGGGGATCAGCCCCAGCATTTT. The gene calls are TRBV7-2 and TRBJ1-5; 7 bases are shared with TRBD1. Trimming at V came to 6 bases and at J to 5 bases, leaving 4 bases not matched to a gene. Germline CDR1 and CDR2: SGHTA and FQGNSA. The length of the CDR3 is 13 residues.

The CDR3 region has the DNA TGTGCCAGCAGCTTAGGTGGTAGCGGGGGAGTATATGAGCAGTTCTTC. It translates to CASSLGGSGGVYEQFF. The rearrangement joins TRBV7-9 to TRBJ2-1; 9 bases align to TRBD2. Germline lookup yields CDR1 SEHNR and CDR2 FQNEAQ (reference sequence). V lost 1 base and J lost 8; bases outside the gene matches: 9. The CDR3 runs 16 residues. The full variable domain, in which reference TRBV7-9 and TRBJ2-1 provide the parts outside the CDR3, is DTGVSQNPRHKITKRGQNVTFRCDPISEHNRLYWYRQTLGQGPEFLTYFQNEAQLEKSRLLSDRFSAERPKGSFSTLEIQRTEQGDSAMYLCASSLGGSGGVYEQFFGPGTRLTVL.

The chain couples TRBV7-2 to TRBJ1-4; no clear D. The CDR3 runs 14 residues. Germline CDR1 SGHTA, CDR2 FQGNSA. V was cut by 2 bases and J by 5 bases, with 9 bases left in between. The CDR3 nucleotides read TGTGCCAGCAGCTTATTCCAGATGAATGAAAAACTGTTTTTT. It is translated as CASSLFQMNEKLFF.

The chain carries TRBV15 and TRBJ2-2; TRBD1 matches 8 bases. V was clipped by 3 bases and J by 4 bases; unmatched bases: 1. The germline V gene encodes CDR1 LNHNV and CDR2 YYDKDF (reference sequence). This CDR3 is 14 amino acids long. DNA for the CDR3: TGTGCCACCAGCAGGGACAGGGTCACCGGGGAGCTGTTTTTT. As protein: CATSRDRVTGELFF.

The gene calls are TRBV19 and TRBJ2-1; 13 bases fit TRBD2. V trimming: 4 bases; J trimming: 9 bases; junction bases outside the gene matches: 15. The V gene's germline CDR1 is LNHDA and CDR2 SQIVND (reference sequence). The CDR3 is 18 residues long. The CDR3 nucleotides are TGTGCCAGTAGTAGGGGGAGGACTAGCGGGGGTTTGGAGGGTGAGCAGTTCTTC. Its protein is CASSRGRTSGGLEGEQFF.

This chain uses TRBV28 with TRBJ1-2; the D is unclear. This CDR3 is 13 amino acids long. CDR1 MDHEN and CDR2 SYDVKM come from the germline V gene. V was trimmed by 8 bases and J by 4 bases, leaving 14 bases between them. CDR3 sequence: CASRNGQGYGYTF. As DNA, the CDR3 is TGTGCCAGCCGCAATGGGCAAGGCTATGGCTACACCTTC.

V gene TRBV7-8 combines with J gene TRBJ2-5; a weak D match, TRBD2 (6 bases). CDR1 is SGHVS and CDR2 is FQNEAQ in the germline V gene. Deletions cut 1 base from V and 1 base from J, with 16 bases between. The CDR3 has 17 residues. In DNA, the CDR3 is TGTGCCAGCAGCTTAGGGATCGGGGGTAGCGGCCAAGAGACCCAGTACTTC. Protein sequence: CASSLGIGGSGQETQYF. Using reference TRBV7-8 and TRBJ2-5 for the parts outside the CDR3, the full variable domain is GAGVSQSPRYKVAKRGQDVALRCDPISGHVSLFWYQQALGQGPEFLTYFQNEAQLDKSGLPSDRFFAERPEGSVSTLKIQRTQQEDSAVYLCASSLGIGGSGQETQYFGPGTRLLVL.

The rearrangement joins TRBV27 to TRBJ1-1, with D perhaps matching TRBD1 (6 bases). In germline, CDR1 is MNHEY, CDR2 SMNVEV (reference sequence). The CDR3 runs 13 residues. The V end lost 7 bases, the J end lost 4 bases, and 13 bases lay between the germline ends. DNA for the CDR3: TGTGCCAGCACGGGGACATATGGCACTGAAGCTTTCTTT. As protein: CASTGTYGTEAFF.

J is TRBJ1-1 and V is TRBV7-9, with 9 nucleotides matching TRBD1. The J segment lost 7 bases and the V segment lost 2 bases, leaving 5 bases of the junction unmatched. Germline V gives CDR1 SEHNR, CDR2 FQNEAQ (reference sequence). The CDR3 is made up of 14 amino acids. The DNA of the CDR3 is TGTGCCAGCAGCTTAAAAACAGGGGGCGGTGAAGCTTTCTTT. The encoded protein is CASSLKTGGGEAFF.

V and J are TRBV19 and TRBJ2-3, with 10 bases identical to TRBD2. Germline loops: CDR1 LNHDA, CDR2 SQIVND (reference sequence). The junction had 6 bases not matched to a gene; V was cut back by 4 bases and J by 5 bases. CDR3 size: 15 residues. The CDR3 coding sequence is TGTGCCAGTAGTACAAAGCGGGGGGGGGAAGATACGCAGTATTTT. This encodes CASSTKRGGEDTQYF.

The rearrangement links TRBV7-9 to TRBJ1-4, with 9 bases lining up with TRBD1. CDR3 length: 13 amino acids. The V gene end was trimmed by 5 bases and the J gene end by 8 bases; junction bases not matched to a gene: 3. Germline V gene lookup returns CDR1 SEHNR and CDR2 FQNEAQ (reference sequence). Here the CDR3 reads CASSTGTGEKLFF. CDR3 nucleotide sequence: TGTGCCAGCAGCACCGGGACAGGGGAAAAACTGTTTTTT.

The CDR3 DNA is TGTGCCAGTAGTCCCACTAGCGGGGGTTACAATGAGCAGTTCTTC. It translates to CASSPTSGGYNEQFF. V is TRBV19 and J is TRBJ2-1; 11 positions match TRBD2. From germline, CDR1 is LNHDA and CDR2 SQIVND (reference sequence). The CDR3 extends over 15 amino acids. After removal of 5 bases from V and 4 bases from J, the junction contained 4 bases not matched to a gene.